This T cell receptor beta chain was sequenced during a study of blood T cells in healthy people across ages. Study conclusions and caveats: The donors' CMV status was not determined, possibly confounding changes in expanded clonotypes. There were more naive CD4+ cells and higher diversity in long-lived donors than in aged donors.

Total RNA, at least 6 micrograms per sample, came from PBMCs. Per germline, CDR1 MNHNS and CDR2 SASEGT. Trimming pared 4 bases from V and 8 bases from J, leaving 17 bases between. The CDR3 has 14 residues. For the second PCR, which ran for about 7 to 11 cycles, a sample-barcoded 5' primer and a J-beta primer mix were used. Each of the cDNA molecules was tagged by a template-switch adaptor with 12 random nucleotides. In TCRdb, the 5' RACE reads were re-called with MiXCR into one record per CDR3 protein. This table holds around 1,100,000 distinct CDR3 sequences, around two fifths found once. On this clonotype: Antigen specificity is unknown.

The V and J genes are TRBV6-1 and TRBJ1-2, with a possible D match to TRBD1 (5 bases). The sample comprised blood. The clonotype comes from a man younger than 30 in good health. CDR3 region: CASSAKRAGGGYTF. The DNA of the CDR3 is TGTGCCAGCAGTGCTAAAAGGGCCGGGGGGGGCTACACCTTC.